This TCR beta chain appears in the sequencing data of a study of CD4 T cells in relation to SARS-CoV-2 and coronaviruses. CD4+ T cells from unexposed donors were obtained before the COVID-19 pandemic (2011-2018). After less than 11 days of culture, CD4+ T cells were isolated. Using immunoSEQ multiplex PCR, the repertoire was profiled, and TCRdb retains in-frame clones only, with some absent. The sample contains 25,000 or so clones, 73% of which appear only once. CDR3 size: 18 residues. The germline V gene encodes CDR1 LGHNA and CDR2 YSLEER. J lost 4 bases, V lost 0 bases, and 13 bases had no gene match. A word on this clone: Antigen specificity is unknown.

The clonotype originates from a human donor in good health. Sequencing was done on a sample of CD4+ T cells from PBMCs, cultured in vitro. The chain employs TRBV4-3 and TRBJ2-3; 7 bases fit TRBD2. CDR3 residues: CASSQDLSASGVPDTQYF. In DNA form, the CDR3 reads TGCGCCAGCAGCCAAGATCTATCCGCTAGCGGTGTCCCAGATACGCAGTATTTT.